A single sample gave rise to the 23 T cell receptor beta chains below, sequenced in a study of shared clonotypes between healthy human individuals. This table comes from immunoSEQ multiplex PCR, and its TCRdb copy is limited to in-frame clones, with some not included. The sample contains approximately 340,000 clones, approximately 79% of which appear only once. Material for sequencing was memory CD4+ T cells sorted from blood. The sample's subset: CD45RA-negative fraction. Receptors originate from a man aged 25 to 45 in good health.

This chain connects TRBV7-2 to TRBJ2-1, with 8 bases fitting TRBD1. The CDR3 totals 14 residues. J was trimmed by 7 bases and V by 4 bases; bases with no gene match: 6. Germline values: CDR1 SGHTA, CDR2 FQGNSA. CDR3 coding DNA: TGTGCCAGCAGCTCGGACAGGGTAGGGAATGAGCAGTTCTTC. Translating gives CASSSDRVGNEQFF.

There are a few counts of this clone. The J gene is TRBJ1-1, the V gene TRBV28; TRBD1 agrees at 7 bases. The J segment lost 4 bases and the V segment lost 6 bases, leaving 11 bases of the junction unmatched. Germline assignment: CDR1 MDHEN and CDR2 SYDVKM. The CDR3 has 15 amino acids. The CDR3 DNA reads as TGTGCCAGCAGACCTTCTTTGACAGGGAGCACTGAAGCTTTCTTT. It codes for CASRPSLTGSTEAFF.

The chain is built from TRBV5-1 and TRBJ1-2; 9 positions match TRBD1. This CDR3 region has 15 residues. With 1 base clipped from V and 7 bases from J, the junction kept 8 bases outside the gene matches. Germline CDR1 and CDR2: SGHRS and YFSETQ. In nucleotides, the CDR3 is TGCGCCAGCAGCTTGTTAGGGACAGGGTCTTTTGGCTACACCTTC. Translation gives CASSLLGTGSFGYTF.

This rearrangement joins TRBV6-6 to TRBJ2-5; 7 bases line up with TRBD2. After removal of 4 bases from V and 4 bases from J, the junction contained 6 bases not matched to a gene. The length of the CDR3 is 14 residues. Germline V gives CDR1 MNHNY, CDR2 SVGAGI (reference sequence). CDR3: CASSWGGSGETQYF. The CDR3 coding sequence is TGTGCCAGCAGTTGGGGGGGTTCGGGAGAGACCCAGTACTTC.

CDR3 residues: CASSRDGQETQYF. In nucleotides, the CDR3 is TGTGCCAGCAGTCGGGACGGCCAAGAGACCCAGTACTTC. The chain links TRBV11-1 to TRBJ2-5, with D perhaps being TRBD1 or TRBD2 (5 bases each). Between the trimmed V and J ends, which lost 6 bases and 1 base, there was a span of 9 bases. The CDR3 is 13 amino acids. Per the germline V gene, CDR1 is SGHAT and CDR2 is FQDESV (reference sequence).

V usage is TRBV5-1 and J usage is TRBJ2-2; possibly TRBD1 for D (6 bases). This CDR3 contains 14 residues. The V end lost 0 bases, the J end lost 4 bases, and 7 bases lay between the germline ends. The V gene's germline CDR1 is SGHRS and CDR2 YFSETQ. CDR3 nucleotides: TGCGCCAGCAGCTTGGACAGGGCCACCGGGGAGCTGTTTTTT. As protein: CASSLDRATGELFF.

The chain combines TRBV11-2 with TRBJ2-7; 14 nucleotides line up with TRBD2. The V and J ends lost 1 base and 3 bases, in that order; junction bases with no gene match: 8. CDR3 size: 18 residues. The germline gives CDR1 SGHAT, CDR2 FQNNGV. DNA for the CDR3: TGTGCCAGCAGCTTAGTTGGGGGACTAGCGGGAGAGCTCTACGAGCAGTACTTC. Protein sequence: CASSLVGGLAGELYEQYF.

The CDR3 nucleotides read TGTGCCAGCTCACCAGGCGAGAGCTATGGCTACACCTTC. Its protein product is CASSPGESYGYTF. The rearrangement uses TRBV18 and TRBJ1-2; D call uncertain. CDR1 is KGHSH and CDR2 is LQKENI in the germline V gene. V was cut by 2 bases and J by 4 bases, with 8 bases left in between. The length of the CDR3 is 13 residues. Full variable domain (outside the CDR3, taken from reference TRBV18 and TRBJ1-2): NAGVMQNPRHLVRRRGQEARLRCSPMKGHSHVYWYRQLPEEGLKFMVYLQKENIIDESGMPKERFSAEFPKEGPSILRIQQVVRGDSAAYFCASSPGESYGYTFGSGTRLTVV.

V and J are TRBV7-9 and TRBJ1-2; D not certain. Trimming took 1 base from V and 7 from J, leaving 13 bases between them. CDR1 SEHNR and CDR2 FQNEAQ come from the germline V gene (reference sequence). The CDR3 covers 14 residues. CDR3 nucleotide sequence: TGTGCCAGCAGCTTAGACCCGTTTACTTCTGGCTACACCTTC. Its protein product is CASSLDPFTSGYTF.

The chain's CDR3 is CASSFVGTASYEQYF. The CDR3 bases are TGTGCCAGCAGTTTCGTCGGGACAGCGTCCTACGAGCAGTACTTC. The chain carries TRBV27 and TRBJ2-7, with TRBD1 identical over 7 bases. This CDR3 is 15 amino acids long. The germline gives CDR1 MNHEY, CDR2 SMNVEV (reference sequence). V lost 3 bases, J lost 1 base, and 6 bases stayed unmatched.

This clone has a handful of counts. The rearrangement joins TRBV11-2 to TRBJ2-3; unclear D gene. This CDR3 contains 15 residues. V gave up 3 bases and J gave up 6 bases, with 16 bases separating them. Germline V gene sequence: CDR1 SGHAT, CDR2 FQNNGV. CDR3 amino acids: CASSFLGLSSDTQYF. CDR3 coding DNA: TGTGCCAGCAGCTTTTTGGGCCTCAGCTCGGATACGCAGTATTTT.

V and J are TRBV6-5 and TRBJ2-3; D is perhaps TRBD1 (5 bases). Germline CDR1 MNHEY, CDR2 SVGAGI. This CDR3 is built from 12 residues. V gave up 7 bases and J gave up 3 bases, with 8 bases separating them. For the CDR3, the DNA is TGTGCCAGCAAAGGGGCGACAGATACGCAGTATTTT. It specifies CASKGATDTQYF.

CDR3 sequence reads: CSVWENTQYF. CDR3 DNA sequence: TGCAGCGTGTGGGAAAATACGCAGTATTTT. The rearrangement joins TRBV29-1 to TRBJ2-3; D remains ambiguous. This CDR3 has 10 amino acids. Germline V gene lookup returns CDR1 SQVTM and CDR2 ANQGSEA. The V and J ends lost 6 bases and 7 bases respectively, with 8 bases between them.

This clone was recorded a few times. V is TRBV20-1 and J is TRBJ2-1; TRBD2 might be the D (6 bases). Trimming removed 4 bases at V and 6 bases at J, with 7 bases between. CDR3 length: 11 amino acids. Germline CDR1 DFQATT, CDR2 SNEGSKA (reference sequence). The CDR3 reads CSATTSNEQFF. The CDR3 bases are TGCAGTGCTACGACTAGCAATGAGCAGTTCTTC.

This chain joins TRBV7-2 and TRBJ2-2; the D gene is possibly TRBD2 (5 bases). The V end lost 6 bases, the J end lost 2 bases, and 22 bases lay between the germline ends. Germline CDR1 and CDR2: SGHTA and FQGNSA. The CDR3 runs to 18 residues. The chain's CDR3 is CASRPAISRTYNTGELFF. For the CDR3, the DNA is TGTGCCAGCAGACCCGCCATTTCACGGACTTATAACACCGGGGAGCTGTTTTTT.

This clone was seen just once. The chain carries TRBV5-1 and TRBJ2-7, with D perhaps matching TRBD1 (6 bases). The V gene lost 5 bases and the J gene lost 0 bases, with 12 bases spanning the gap. Germline-derived CDR1 and CDR2 are SGHRS and YFSETQ. This CDR3 region has 14 residues. CDR3 sequence reads: CASRGQLSSYEQYF. CDR3 nucleotides: TGCGCCAGCAGAGGACAGTTGAGCTCCTACGAGCAGTACTTC.

V and J are TRBV4-2 and TRBJ2-7; TRBD2 matches 7 bases. Losses at the gene ends were 1 base for V and 3 bases for J; bases not matched to a gene: 3. This CDR3 contains 14 residues. Per the germline V gene, CDR1 is LGHNA and CDR2 is YNFKEQ. CDR3 nucleotide sequence: TGTGCCAGCAGCCAAGGGGGAGGGAACTACGAGCAGTACTTC. This gives the protein CASSQGGGNYEQYF.

The J gene is TRBJ2-7, the V gene TRBV2, with 9 positions matching TRBD1. The J segment lost 4 bases and the V segment lost 10 bases, leaving 8 bases of the junction unmatched. Germline V CDR1 and CDR2: SNHLY, FYNNEI. The CDR3 length is 13 residues. CDR3 sequence reads: CATSIDRGYEQYF. CDR3 sequence (DNA): TGTGCCACCTCCATTGACAGGGGGTACGAGCAGTACTTC.

This clone was seen a handful of times. The CDR3 nucleotides are TGTGCCAGCAGCCTCAGGACAGGGGAGACCCAGTACTTC. Protein: CASSLRTGETQYF. The chain joins TRBV5-6 to TRBJ2-5, with 8 bases matching TRBD1. Germline CDR1 and CDR2: SGHDT and YYEEEE. This CDR3 spans 13 amino acids. Trimming removed 4 bases from V and 5 bases from J; junction bases left unmatched: 4.

This chain joins TRBV13 and TRBJ1-2; the D is unclear. Germline lookup yields CDR1 PRHDT and CDR2 FYEKMQ (reference sequence). This CDR3 contains 12 residues. The V end lost 6 bases, the J end lost 5 bases, and 10 bases lay between the germline ends. In DNA, the CDR3 is TGTGCCAGCAGTTTGGGCTTATATGGCTACACCTTC. Residues: CASSLGLYGYTF.

This chain uses TRBV14 with TRBJ2-2, with a tentative D call TRBD1 (5 bases). CDR3 length: 13 residues. Trimming left V 7 bases short and J 7 bases short, with 13 bases between. Germline CDR1 and CDR2: SGHDN and FVKESK. The CDR3 DNA reads TGTGCCAGCAACCCGTCAGGGTTCGGGGAGCTGTTTTTT. This gives the protein CASNPSGFGELFF.

This chain uses TRBV7-6 with TRBJ1-1, with TRBD1 as a possible D gene (5 bases). The germline gives CDR1 SGHVS, CDR2 FNYEAQ. The V end lost 5 bases, the J end lost 5 bases, and 18 bases lay between the germline ends. This CDR3 comprises 15 residues. Written as DNA, the CDR3 is TGTGCCAGCAGCCACAGAGAGGGGTTCGGGACTGAAGCTTTCTTT. Translating gives CASSHREGFGTEAFF.

This clone has just a few counts. The gene calls are TRBV6-5 and TRBJ2-7; TRBD2 matches at 13 bases. CDR3 size: 16 residues. V was clipped by 2 bases and J by 5 bases; unmatched bases: 6. The germline V gene encodes CDR1 MNHEY and CDR2 SVGAGI. This CDR3 is CASSYRTSGRDDEQYF. The DNA for the CDR3 is TGTGCCAGCAGTTACAGGACTAGCGGGAGAGACGACGAGCAGTACTTC.